The 8 T cell receptor beta chains below come from one sample, sequenced in a study of T cell repertoires in cytomegalovirus infection. Antigen specificity for these receptors is unknown. TCRdb independently ran MiXCR on the reads; one entry per CDR3 protein. Altogether 400,000 to 600,000 distinct CDR3 sequences are present, about 42% being singletons, with the ten largest covering just under 45%. Here the sequenced sample was cultured PBMCs, taken from culture after CMV antigen stimulation. Receptors originate from a human donor in good health (CMV status not recorded). Some clones in this sample may be carry-over from other donors' samples.

This clonotype appeared many times. This chain uses TRBV7-2 with TRBJ1-5, with a weak D call TRBD1 (5 bases). Trimming stripped 2 bases from V and 5 bases from J, with 10 bases between. This CDR3 has 14 amino acids. In germline, CDR1 is SGHTA, CDR2 FQGNSA. In nucleotides, the CDR3 is TGTGCCAGCAGCTTACAAGGGGTGGATCAGCCCCAGCATTTT. Its translation is CASSLQGVDQPQHF. Full variable domain (missing parts from reference TRBV7-2 and TRBJ1-5): GAGVSQSPSNKVTEKGKDVELRCDPISGHTALYWYRQSLGQGLEFLIYFQGNSAPDKSGLPSDRFSAERTGGSVSTLTIQRTQQEDSAVYLCASSLQGVDQPQHFGDGTRLSIL.

This clonotype came up a few times. The V and J genes are TRBV11-2 and TRBJ2-1, with TRBD2 matching 13 bases. The CDR3 covers 16 residues. The trim removed 5 bases at V and 9 bases at J, leaving 10 bases unmatched. Germline CDR1 SGHAT, CDR2 FQNNGV. CDR3 loop: CASSPKLAGGPSEQFF. CDR3 nucleotides: TGTGCCAGCAGCCCAAAACTAGCGGGGGGGCCCAGTGAGCAGTTCTTC.

This clonotype was seen only a few times. The chain has TRBV7-9 and TRBJ2-7, with D unresolved. Germline V lookup: CDR1 SEHNR, CDR2 FQNEAQ (reference sequence). The CDR3 is 15 amino acids. The V end lost 5 bases, the J end lost 2 bases, and 16 bases lay between the germline ends. This CDR3 is CASSLRAFSPYEQYF. The DNA of the CDR3 is TGTGCCAGCAGCCTTCGAGCATTCAGTCCCTACGAGCAGTACTTC.

The chain employs TRBV12-3 or TRBV12-4 and TRBJ2-2; 11 positions agree with TRBD2. V gave up 5 bases and J gave up 8 bases; unmatched junction bases: 10. This CDR3 is built from 16 residues. The CDR3 region has the DNA TGTGCCAGCAGTAGACCCCTAGCGGGAGGCTTTGGGGAGCTGTTTTTT. It encodes CASSRPLAGGFGELFF.

Only one count was recorded for this clonotype. This rearrangement joins TRBV11-3 to TRBJ1-6; TRBD1 is a possible D gene (5 bases). Germline V gene lookup returns CDR1 SGHNT and CDR2 YENEEA. The CDR3 is made up of 13 amino acids. Trimming took 6 bases from V and 10 from J, leaving 13 bases between them. The CDR3 sequence is CASSRGRGSPLHF. CDR3 bases: TGTGCCAGCAGTCGAGGACGGGGCTCACCCCTCCACTTT.

This clonotype was detected many times. V gene TRBV7-2 combines with J gene TRBJ2-5; D is possibly TRBD1 (5 bases). The CDR3 is made up of 16 amino acids. Germline V CDR1 and CDR2: SGHTA, FQGNSA. The V end was cut by 1 base, the J end by 1 base, with 13 bases between. As DNA, the CDR3 is TGTGCCAGCAGCTTAGATCGGACAACGGCCCAAGAGACCCAGTACTTC. Translating it yields CASSLDRTTAQETQYF.

The rearrangement uses TRBV10-3 and TRBJ1-1; 8 nucleotides match TRBD1. Germline V CDR1 and CDR2: ENHRY, SYGVKD. The CDR3 loop spans 15 amino acids. With V trimmed by 3 bases and J by 6 bases, 9 bases remained unmatched. The CDR3 DNA sequence: TGTGCCATCAGTGACCACGGACAGGGTCATCCTGAAGCTTTCTTT. Amino acid sequence: CAISDHGQGHPEAFF.

J is TRBJ2-5 and V is TRBV18; 7 bases line up with TRBD1. The CDR3 runs to 15 residues. Trimming cost V 3 bases and J 5 bases; bases outside gene matches: 9. Germline CDR1 KGHSH, CDR2 LQKENI. The CDR3 DNA sequence: TGTGCCAGCTCACCCCAAGGGGGCCCTCGGGAGACCCAGTACTTC. It is translated as CASSPQGGPRETQYF.